This T cell receptor beta chain was sequenced for a study of blood T cell repertoires in COVID-19. Study details: Donors in the United States, Italy and Spain gave samples during acute or convalescent COVID-19. Sample material is recorded as cDNA or gDNA derived from T cells, B-cell-depleted T cells, or PBMCs.

Original analysis: Quantification of nucleated cells was approximated via reference gene primer amplification. Produced via immunoSEQ multiplex PCR; TCRdb's table is partial and in-frame only. Clonal size and the V and J genes are those of that table, whereas D and trimming came from the DNA. The profile shows 150,000 to 200,000 clones, 79% of them singletons. Trimming shortened V by 7 bases and J by 2 bases, and 17 bases separated the two germline ends. CDR3 size: 15 residues. Germline V gives CDR1 MNHEY, CDR2 SMNVEV (reference sequence). The sequenced sample was peripheral blood. The sequence was obtained from a man aged 60-69 years with active or convalescent COVID-19. This chain links TRBV27 with TRBJ1-2; D possibly corresponds to TRBD1 (5 bases). CDR3 coding DNA: TGTGCCAGCATCCGACAGACGCTATTCAACTATGGCTACACCTTC. Its protein is CASIRQTLFNYGYTF.